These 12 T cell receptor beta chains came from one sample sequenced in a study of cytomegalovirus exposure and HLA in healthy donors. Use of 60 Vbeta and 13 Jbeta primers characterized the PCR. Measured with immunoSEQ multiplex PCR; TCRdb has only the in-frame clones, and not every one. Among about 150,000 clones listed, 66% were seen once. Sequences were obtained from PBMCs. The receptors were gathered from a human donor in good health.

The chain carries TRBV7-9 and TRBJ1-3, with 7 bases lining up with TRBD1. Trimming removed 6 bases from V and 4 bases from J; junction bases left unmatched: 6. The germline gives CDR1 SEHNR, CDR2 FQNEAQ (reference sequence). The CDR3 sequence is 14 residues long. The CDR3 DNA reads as TGTGCCAGCAGGGACAGGAGGACGGGAAACACCATATATTTT. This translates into CASRDRRTGNTIYF.

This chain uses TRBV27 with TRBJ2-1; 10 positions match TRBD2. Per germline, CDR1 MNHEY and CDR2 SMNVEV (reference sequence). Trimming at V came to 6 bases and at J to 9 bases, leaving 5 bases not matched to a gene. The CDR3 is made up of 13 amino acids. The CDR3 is CASSHGLAAEQFF. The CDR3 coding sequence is TGTGCCAGCAGCCATGGACTAGCGGCTGAGCAGTTCTTC.

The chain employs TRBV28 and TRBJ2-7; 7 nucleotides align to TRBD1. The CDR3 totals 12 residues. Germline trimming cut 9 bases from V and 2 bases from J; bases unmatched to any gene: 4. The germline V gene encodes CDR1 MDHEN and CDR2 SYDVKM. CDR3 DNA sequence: TGTGCCAGTCGGACAGGCGCCTACGAGCAGTACTTC. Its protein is CASRTGAYEQYF.

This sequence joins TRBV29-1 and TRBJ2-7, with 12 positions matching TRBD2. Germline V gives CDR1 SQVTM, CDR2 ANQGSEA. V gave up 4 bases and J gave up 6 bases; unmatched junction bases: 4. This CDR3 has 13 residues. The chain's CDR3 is CSVAGLAGPEQYF. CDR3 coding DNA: TGCAGCGTTGCGGGACTAGCGGGTCCCGAGCAGTACTTC.

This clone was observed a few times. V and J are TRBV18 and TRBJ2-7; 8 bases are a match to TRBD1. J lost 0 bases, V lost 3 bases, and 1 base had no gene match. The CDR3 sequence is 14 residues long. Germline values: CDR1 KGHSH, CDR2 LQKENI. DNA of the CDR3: TGTGCCAGCTCACCGGACAGGGCCTCCTACGAGCAGTACTTC. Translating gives CASSPDRASYEQYF.

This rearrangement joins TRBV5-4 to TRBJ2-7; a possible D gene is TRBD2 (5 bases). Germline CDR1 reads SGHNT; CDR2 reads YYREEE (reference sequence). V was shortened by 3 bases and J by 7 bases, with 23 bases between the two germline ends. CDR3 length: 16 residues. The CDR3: CASSSSGSGNLREQYF. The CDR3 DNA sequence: TGTGCCAGCAGCTCCTCCGGGTCCGGGAATCTACGTGAGCAGTACTTC.

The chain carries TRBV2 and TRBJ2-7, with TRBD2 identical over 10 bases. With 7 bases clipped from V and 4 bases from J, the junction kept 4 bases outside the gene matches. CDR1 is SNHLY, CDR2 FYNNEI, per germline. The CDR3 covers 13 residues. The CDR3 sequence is CASKSGRAYEQYF. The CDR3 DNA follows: TGTGCCAGCAAGAGCGGGAGGGCGTACGAGCAGTACTTC.

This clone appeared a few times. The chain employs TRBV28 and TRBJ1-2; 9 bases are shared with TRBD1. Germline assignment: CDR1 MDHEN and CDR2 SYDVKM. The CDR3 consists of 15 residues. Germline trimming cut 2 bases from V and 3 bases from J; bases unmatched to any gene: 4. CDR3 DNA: TGTGCCAGCAGTTTAGGGACAGGGAGAGACTATGGCTACACCTTC. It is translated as CASSLGTGRDYGYTF.

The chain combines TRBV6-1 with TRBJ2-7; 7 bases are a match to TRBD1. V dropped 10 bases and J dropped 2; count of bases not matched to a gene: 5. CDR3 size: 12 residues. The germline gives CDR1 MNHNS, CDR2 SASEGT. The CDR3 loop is CATRGPTYEQYF. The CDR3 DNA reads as TGTGCCACGAGGGGGCCTACCTACGAGCAGTACTTC.

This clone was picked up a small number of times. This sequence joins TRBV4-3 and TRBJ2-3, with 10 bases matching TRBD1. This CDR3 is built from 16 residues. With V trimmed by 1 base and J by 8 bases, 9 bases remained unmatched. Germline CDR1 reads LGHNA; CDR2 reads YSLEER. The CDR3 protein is CASSQGRQGARSTQYF. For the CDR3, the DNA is TGCGCCAGCAGCCAAGGACGACAGGGGGCGCGATCTACGCAGTATTTT.

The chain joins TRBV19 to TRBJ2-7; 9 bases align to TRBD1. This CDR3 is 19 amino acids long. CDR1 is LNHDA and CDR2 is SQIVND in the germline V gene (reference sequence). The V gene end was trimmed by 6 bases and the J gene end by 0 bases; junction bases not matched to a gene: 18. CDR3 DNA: TGTGCCAGTAGGAGGGCCGGGACAGGGTGGTCCGAAAGCTCCTACGAGCAGTACTTC. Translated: CASRRAGTGWSESSYEQYF.

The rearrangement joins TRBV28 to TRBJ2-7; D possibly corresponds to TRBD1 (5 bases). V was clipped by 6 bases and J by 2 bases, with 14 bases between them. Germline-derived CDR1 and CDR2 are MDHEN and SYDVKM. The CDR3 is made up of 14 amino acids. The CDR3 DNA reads TGTGCCAGCAGATCAGGGCGCGACACCTACGAGCAGTACTTC. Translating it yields CASRSGRDTYEQYF.